This paragraph reports one TCR beta chain. This sample is part of a study of blood T cell repertoires in COVID-19. Across the study: The United States, Italy and Spain were the sources of the acute and convalescent COVID-19 samples. PBMCs, B-cell-depleted T cells, or T cells were the source of the cDNA or gDNA that made up the material.

Under the authors' procedure: Amplification of reference gene primers provided the estimated nucleated cell counts. Some clones are missing from TCRdb's copy, which holds only in-frame ones; the method was immunoSEQ multiplex PCR. That table is the source of V, J and clone size, and D and trimming were worked out from the DNA. Of roughly 480,000 clones listed, 85% to 90% are singletons. Patients in Seattle were enrolled during active infection, then followed longitudinally. Germline V gene sequence: CDR1 SGHDT, CDR2 YYEEEE. The V end was cut by 3 bases, the J end by 4 bases, with 14 bases between. The CDR3 has 15 residues.

Sequencing was performed on peripheral blood. The rearrangement joins TRBV5-6 to TRBJ1-5, with TRBD1 as a possible D gene (5 bases). The receptor was isolated from a man aged 18 to 30 with COVID-19, enrolled during active disease. The CDR3 here is CASSWLGGINQPQHF. The CDR3 DNA sequence: TGTGCCAGCAGCTGGTTGGGGGGTATTAATCAGCCCCAGCATTTT.